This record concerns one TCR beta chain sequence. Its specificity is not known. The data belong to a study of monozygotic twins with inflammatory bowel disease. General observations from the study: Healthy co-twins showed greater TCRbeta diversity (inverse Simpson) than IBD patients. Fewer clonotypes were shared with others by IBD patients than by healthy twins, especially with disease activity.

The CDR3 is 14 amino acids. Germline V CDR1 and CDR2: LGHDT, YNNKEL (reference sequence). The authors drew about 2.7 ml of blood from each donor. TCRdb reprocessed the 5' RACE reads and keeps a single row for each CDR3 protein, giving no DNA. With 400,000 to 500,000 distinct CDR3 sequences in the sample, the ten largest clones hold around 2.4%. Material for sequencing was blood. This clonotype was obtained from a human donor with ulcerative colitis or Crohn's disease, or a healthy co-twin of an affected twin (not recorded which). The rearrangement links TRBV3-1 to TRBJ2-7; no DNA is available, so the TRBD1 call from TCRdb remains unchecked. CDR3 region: CASSRGASSYEQYF.